The T cell receptor (beta chain) under discussion was sequenced for a study of neurological immune-mediated disorders. Time point given: technical triplicate 3. Sorted libraries were derived from 800,000 to 1,000,000 CD4+ or CD8+ T cells. TCRdb independently ran MiXCR on the 5' RACE reads; one entry per CDR3 protein. This sample has 25,000 to 30,000 distinct CDR3 sequences, with approximately 16% found just once. Study results and caveats: Multiple sclerosis patients had less TCR clonal expansion than even healthy controls, unlike HTLV-1-associated myelopathy.

Notes on this clonotype: Its antigen is not identified.

The TCR comes from a female donor with HTLV-1-associated myelopathy (HAM/TSP). The sequencing input was CD4+ T cells from blood.

The CDR3: CASSPAPVYGYTF. CDR3 bases: TGTGCCAGCAGCCCAGCCCCTGTCTATGGCTACACCTTC. The genes are TRBV6-6 and TRBJ1-2; no reliable D call. This CDR3 is 13 amino acids long. Germline V gene lookup returns CDR1 MNHNY and CDR2 SVGAGI (reference sequence). Trimming removed 6 bases from V and 4 bases from J, with 12 bases in between.